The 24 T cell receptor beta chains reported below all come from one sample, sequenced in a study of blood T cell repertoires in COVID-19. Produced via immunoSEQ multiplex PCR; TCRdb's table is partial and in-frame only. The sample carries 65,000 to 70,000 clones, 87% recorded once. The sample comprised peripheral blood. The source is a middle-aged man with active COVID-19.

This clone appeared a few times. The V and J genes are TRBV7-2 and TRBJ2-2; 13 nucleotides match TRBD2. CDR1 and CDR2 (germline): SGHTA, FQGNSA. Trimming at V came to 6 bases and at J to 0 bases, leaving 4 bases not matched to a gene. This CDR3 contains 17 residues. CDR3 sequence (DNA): TGTGCCAGCAGGGGGGGACTAGCGGGATCGAACACCGGGGAGCTGTTTTTT. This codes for CASRGGLAGSNTGELFF.

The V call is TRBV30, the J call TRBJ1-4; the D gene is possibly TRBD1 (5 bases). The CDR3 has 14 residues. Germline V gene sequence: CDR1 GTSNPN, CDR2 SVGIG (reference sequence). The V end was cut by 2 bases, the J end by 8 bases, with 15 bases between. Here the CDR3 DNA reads TGTGCCTGGAGTCCGACGGACACTCGCGAAAAACTGTTTTTT. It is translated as CAWSPTDTREKLFF.

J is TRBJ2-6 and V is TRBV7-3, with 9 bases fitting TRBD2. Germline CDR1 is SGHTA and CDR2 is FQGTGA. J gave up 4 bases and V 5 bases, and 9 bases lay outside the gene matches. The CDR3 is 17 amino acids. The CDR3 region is CASSPIAGVSGANVLTF. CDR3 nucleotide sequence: TGTGCCAGCAGCCCCATAGCGGGAGTGTCCGGGGCCAACGTCCTGACTTTC.

The CDR3 region has the DNA TGCAGCGTTGAACAGAGGAACTTGCGGGAGGGTTCCGTCACAGATACGCAGTATTTT. Translation: CSVEQRNLREGSVTDTQYF. The V call is TRBV29-1, the J call TRBJ2-3; TRBD2 matches at 9 bases. The V and J ends lost 2 bases and 2 bases, in that order; junction bases with no gene match: 17. The germline V gene encodes CDR1 SQVTM and CDR2 ANQGSEA. This CDR3 region has 19 residues.

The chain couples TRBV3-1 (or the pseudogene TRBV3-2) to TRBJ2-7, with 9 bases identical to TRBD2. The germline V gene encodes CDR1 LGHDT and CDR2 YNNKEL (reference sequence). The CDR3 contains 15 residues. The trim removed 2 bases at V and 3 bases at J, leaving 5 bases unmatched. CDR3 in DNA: TGTGCCAGCAGCCAAACCGTGCGGGAGGGCTACGAGCAGTACTTC. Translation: CASSQTVREGYEQYF.

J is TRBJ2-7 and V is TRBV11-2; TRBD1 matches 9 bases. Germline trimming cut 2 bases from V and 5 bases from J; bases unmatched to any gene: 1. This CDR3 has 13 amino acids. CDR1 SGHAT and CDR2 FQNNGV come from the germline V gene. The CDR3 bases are TGTGCCAGCAGCTTACGACAGGGGGACGAGCAGTACTTC. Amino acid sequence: CASSLRQGDEQYF.

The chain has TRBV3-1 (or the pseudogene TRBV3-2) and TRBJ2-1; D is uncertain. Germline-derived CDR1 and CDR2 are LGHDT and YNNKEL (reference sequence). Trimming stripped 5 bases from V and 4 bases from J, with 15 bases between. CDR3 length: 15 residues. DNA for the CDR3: TGTGCCAGCAGCGCCAGGTTGGGTCAATACAATGAGCAGTTCTTC. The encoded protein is CASSARLGQYNEQFF.

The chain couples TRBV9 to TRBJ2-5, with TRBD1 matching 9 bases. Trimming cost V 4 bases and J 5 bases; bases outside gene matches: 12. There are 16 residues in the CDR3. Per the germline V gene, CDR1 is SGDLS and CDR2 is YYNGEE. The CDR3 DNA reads TGTGCCAGCAGCTCCAGGACAGGGGAGGTCTGGGAGACCCAGTACTTC. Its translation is CASSSRTGEVWETQYF.

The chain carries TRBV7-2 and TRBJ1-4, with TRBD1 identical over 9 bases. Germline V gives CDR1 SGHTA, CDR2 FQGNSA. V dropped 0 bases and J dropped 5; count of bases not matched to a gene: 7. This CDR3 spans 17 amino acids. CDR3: CASSLAGTGMGNEKLFF. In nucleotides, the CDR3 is TGTGCCAGCAGCTTAGCTGGGACAGGGATGGGGAATGAAAAACTGTTTTTT.

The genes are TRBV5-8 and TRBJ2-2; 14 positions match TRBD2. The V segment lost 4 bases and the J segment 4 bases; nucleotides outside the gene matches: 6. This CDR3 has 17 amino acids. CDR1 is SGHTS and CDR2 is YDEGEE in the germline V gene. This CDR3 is CASSLTSGRAPTGELFF. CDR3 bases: TGTGCCAGCAGCCTGACTAGCGGGAGGGCCCCCACCGGGGAGCTGTTTTTT.

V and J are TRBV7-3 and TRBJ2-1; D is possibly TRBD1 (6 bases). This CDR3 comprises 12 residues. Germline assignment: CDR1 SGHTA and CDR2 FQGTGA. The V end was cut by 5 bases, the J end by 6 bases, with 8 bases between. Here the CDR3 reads CASSKGGNEQFF. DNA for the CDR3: TGTGCCAGCAGCAAAGGGGGCAATGAGCAGTTCTTC.

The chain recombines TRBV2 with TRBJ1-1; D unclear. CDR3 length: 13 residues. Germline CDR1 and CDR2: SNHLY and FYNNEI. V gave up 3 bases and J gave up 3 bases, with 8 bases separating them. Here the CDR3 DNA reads TGTGCCAGCAGTGACTCCGGGGACACTGAAGCTTTCTTT. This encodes CASSDSGDTEAFF. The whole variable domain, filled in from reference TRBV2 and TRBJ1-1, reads EPEVTQTPSHQVTQMGQEVILRCVPISNHLYFYWYRQILGQKVEFLVSFYNNEISEKSEIFDDQFSVERPDGSNFTLKIRSTKLEDSAMYFCASSDSGDTEAFFGQGTRLTVV.

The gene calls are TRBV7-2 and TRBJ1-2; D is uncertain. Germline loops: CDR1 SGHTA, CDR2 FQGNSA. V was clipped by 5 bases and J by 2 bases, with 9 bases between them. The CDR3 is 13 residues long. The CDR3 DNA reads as TGTGCCAGCAGCCCAAACAAAAACTATGGCTACACCTTC. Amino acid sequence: CASSPNKNYGYTF.

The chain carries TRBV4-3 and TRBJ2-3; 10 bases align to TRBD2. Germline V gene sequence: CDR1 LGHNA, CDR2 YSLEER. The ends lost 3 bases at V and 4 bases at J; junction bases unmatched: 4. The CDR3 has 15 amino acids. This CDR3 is CASSHRLAGADTQYF. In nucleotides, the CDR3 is TGCGCCAGCAGCCACAGGCTAGCGGGAGCAGATACGCAGTATTTT.

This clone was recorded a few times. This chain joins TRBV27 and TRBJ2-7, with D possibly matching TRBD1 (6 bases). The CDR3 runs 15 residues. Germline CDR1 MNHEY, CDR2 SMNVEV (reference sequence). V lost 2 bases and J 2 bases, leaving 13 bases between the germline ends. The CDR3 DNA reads TGTGCCAGCAGTTTACCCGACAGGTGGACCTACGAGCAGTACTTC. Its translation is CASSLPDRWTYEQYF.

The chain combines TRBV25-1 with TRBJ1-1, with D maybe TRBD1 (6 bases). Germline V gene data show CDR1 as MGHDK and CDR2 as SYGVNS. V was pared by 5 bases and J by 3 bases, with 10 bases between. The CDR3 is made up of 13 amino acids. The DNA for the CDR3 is TGTGCCAGCAGTTATCCAGGGGACACTGAAGCTTTCTTT. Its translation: CASSYPGDTEAFF. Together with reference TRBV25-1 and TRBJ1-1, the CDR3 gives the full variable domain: EADIYQTPRYLVIGTGKKITLECSQTMGHDKMYWYQQDPGMELHLIHYSYGVNSTEKGDLSSESTVSRIRTEHFPLTLESARPSHTSQYLCASSYPGDTEAFFGQGTRLTVV.

DNA of the CDR3: TGTGCCAGCAGCTTAGGACTAGCGGGAGAAACCGATACGCAGTATTTT. This encodes CASSLGLAGETDTQYF. The gene calls are TRBV7-2 and TRBJ2-3; TRBD2 aligns across 12 bases. Germline CDR1 is SGHTA and CDR2 is FQGNSA. J lost 6 bases, V lost 1 base, and 5 bases had no gene match. This CDR3 has 16 amino acids. The full variable domain, in which reference TRBV7-2 and TRBJ2-3 provide the parts outside the CDR3, is GAGVSQSPSNKVTEKGKDVELRCDPISGHTALYWYRQSLGQGLEFLIYFQGNSAPDKSGLPSDRFSAERTGGSVSTLTIQRTQQEDSAVYLCASSLGLAGETDTQYFGPGTRLTVL.

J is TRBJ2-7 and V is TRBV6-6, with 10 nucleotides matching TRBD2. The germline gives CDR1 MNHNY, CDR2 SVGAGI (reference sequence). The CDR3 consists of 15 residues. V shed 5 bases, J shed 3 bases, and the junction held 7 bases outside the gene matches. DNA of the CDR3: TGTGCCAGCAGTACTAGCGGGACCGCTAACTACGAGCAGTACTTC. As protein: CASSTSGTANYEQYF.

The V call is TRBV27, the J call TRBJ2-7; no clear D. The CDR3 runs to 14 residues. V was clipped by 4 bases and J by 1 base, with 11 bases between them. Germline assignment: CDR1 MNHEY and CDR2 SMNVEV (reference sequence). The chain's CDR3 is CASSWAGPSYEQYF. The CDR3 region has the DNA TGTGCCAGCAGTTGGGCTGGGCCGTCCTACGAGCAGTACTTC.

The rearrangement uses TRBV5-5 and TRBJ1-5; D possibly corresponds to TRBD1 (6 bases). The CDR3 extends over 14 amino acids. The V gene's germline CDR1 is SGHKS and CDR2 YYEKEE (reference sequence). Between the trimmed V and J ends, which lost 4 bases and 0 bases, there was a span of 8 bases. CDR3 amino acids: CASSPGVSNQPQHF. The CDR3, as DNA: TGTGCCAGCAGCCCAGGGGTTAGCAATCAGCCCCAGCATTTT. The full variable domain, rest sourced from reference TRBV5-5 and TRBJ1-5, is DAGVTQSPTHLIKTRGQQVTLRCSPISGHKSVSWYQQVLGQGPQFIFQYYEKEERGRGNFPDRFSARQFPNYSSELNVNALLLGDSALYLCASSPGVSNQPQHFGDGTRLSIL.

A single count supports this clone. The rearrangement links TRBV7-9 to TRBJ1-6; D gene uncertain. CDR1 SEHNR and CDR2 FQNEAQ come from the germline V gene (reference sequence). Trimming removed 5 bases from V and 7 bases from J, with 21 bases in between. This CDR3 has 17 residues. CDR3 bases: TGTGCCAGCAGCCTCTCACCGGGAACCTTAGAAAATTCACCCCTCCACTTT. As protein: CASSLSPGTLENSPLHF. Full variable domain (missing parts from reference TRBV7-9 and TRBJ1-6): DTGVSQNPRHKITKRGQNVTFRCDPISEHNRLYWYRQTLGQGPEFLTYFQNEAQLEKSRLLSDRFSAERPKGSFSTLEIQRTEQGDSAMYLCASSLSPGTLENSPLHFGNGTRLTVT.

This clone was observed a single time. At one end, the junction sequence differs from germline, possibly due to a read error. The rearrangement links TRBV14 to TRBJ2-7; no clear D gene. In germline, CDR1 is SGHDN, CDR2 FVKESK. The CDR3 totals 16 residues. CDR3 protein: CVSSQEAPYLRDEQYF. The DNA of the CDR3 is TGTGTCAGCAGCCAAGAGGCACCGTACCTCCGTGACGAGCAGTACTTC.

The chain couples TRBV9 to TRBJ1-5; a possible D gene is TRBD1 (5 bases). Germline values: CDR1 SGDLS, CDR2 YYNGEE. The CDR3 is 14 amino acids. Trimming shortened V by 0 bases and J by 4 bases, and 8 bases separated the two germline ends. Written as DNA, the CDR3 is TGTGCCAGCAGCGTAGGGCAGGGAAATCAGCCCCAGCATTTT. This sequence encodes CASSVGQGNQPQHF.

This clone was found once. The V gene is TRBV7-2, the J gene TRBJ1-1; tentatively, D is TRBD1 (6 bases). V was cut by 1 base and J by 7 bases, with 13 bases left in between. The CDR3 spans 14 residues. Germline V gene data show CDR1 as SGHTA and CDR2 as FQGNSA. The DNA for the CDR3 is TGTGCCAGCAGCTTAGTGGCGGACAGCATTGAAGCTTTCTTT. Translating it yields CASSLVADSIEAFF.